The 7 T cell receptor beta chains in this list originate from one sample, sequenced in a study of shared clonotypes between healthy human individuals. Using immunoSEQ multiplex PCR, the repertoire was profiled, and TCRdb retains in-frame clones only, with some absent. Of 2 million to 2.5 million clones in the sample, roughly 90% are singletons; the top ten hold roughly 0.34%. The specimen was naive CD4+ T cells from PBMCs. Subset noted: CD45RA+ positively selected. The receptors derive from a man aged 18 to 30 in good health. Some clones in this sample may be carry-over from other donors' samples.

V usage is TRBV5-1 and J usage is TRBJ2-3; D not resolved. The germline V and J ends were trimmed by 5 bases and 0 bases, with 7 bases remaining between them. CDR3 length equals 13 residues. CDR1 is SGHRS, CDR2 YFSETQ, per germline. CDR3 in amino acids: CASREPSTDTQYF. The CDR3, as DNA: TGCGCCAGCAGAGAACCGAGCACAGATACGCAGTATTTT.

The CDR3 loop is CASTGQGKNTGELFF. DNA for the CDR3: TGTGCCAGCACCGGACAGGGGAAGAACACCGGGGAGCTGTTTTTT. This rearrangement joins TRBV6-1 to TRBJ2-2, with 9 nucleotides matching TRBD1. V shed 7 bases and J 1 base; nucleotides not matched to a gene: 4. This CDR3 has 15 amino acids. The germline V gene encodes CDR1 MNHNS and CDR2 SASEGT.

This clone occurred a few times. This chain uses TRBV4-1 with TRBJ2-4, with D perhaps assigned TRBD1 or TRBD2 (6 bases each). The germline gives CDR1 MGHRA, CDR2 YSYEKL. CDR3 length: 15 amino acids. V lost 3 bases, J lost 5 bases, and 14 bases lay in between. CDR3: CASSHPTRGENIQYF. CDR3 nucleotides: TGCGCCAGCAGCCACCCCACTAGGGGGGAAAACATTCAGTACTTC.

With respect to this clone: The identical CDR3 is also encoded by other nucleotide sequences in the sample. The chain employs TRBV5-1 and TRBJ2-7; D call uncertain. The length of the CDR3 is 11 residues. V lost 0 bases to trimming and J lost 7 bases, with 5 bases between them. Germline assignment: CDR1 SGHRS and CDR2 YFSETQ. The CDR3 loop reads CASSLDREQYF. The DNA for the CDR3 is TGCGCCAGCAGCTTGGATCGGGAGCAGTACTTC. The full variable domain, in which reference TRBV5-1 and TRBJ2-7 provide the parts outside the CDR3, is KAGVTQTPRYLIKTRGQQVTLSCSPISGHRSVSWYQQTPGQGLQFLFEYFSETQRNKGNFPGRFSGRQFSNSRSEMNVSTLELGDSALYLCASSLDREQYFGPGTRLTVT.

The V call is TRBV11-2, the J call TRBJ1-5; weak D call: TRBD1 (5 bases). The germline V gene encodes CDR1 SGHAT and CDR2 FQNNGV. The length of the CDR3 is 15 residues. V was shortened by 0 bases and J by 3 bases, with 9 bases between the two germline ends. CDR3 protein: CASSLEGHYNQPQHF. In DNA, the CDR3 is TGTGCCAGCAGCTTAGAGGGGCATTACAATCAGCCCCAGCATTTT.

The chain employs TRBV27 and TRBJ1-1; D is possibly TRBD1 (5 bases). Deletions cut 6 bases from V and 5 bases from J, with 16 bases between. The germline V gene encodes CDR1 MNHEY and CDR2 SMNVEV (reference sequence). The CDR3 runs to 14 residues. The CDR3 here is CASSLLQGRTEAFF. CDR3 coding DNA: TGTGCCAGCAGCCTCCTCCAGGGTCGGACTGAAGCTTTCTTT.

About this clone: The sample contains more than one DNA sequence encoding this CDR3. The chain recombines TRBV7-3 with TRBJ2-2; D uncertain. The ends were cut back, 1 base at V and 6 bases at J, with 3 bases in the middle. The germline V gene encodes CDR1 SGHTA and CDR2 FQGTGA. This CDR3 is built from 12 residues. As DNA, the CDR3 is TGTGCCAGCAGCTTAAGAGCCGGGGAGCTGTTTTTT. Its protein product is CASSLRAGELFF. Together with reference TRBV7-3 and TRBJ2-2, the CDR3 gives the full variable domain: GAGVSQTPSNKVTEKGKYVELRCDPISGHTALYWYRQSLGQGPEFLIYFQGTGAADDSGLPNDRFFAVRPEGSVSTLKIQRTERGDSAVYLCASSLRAGELFFGEGSRLTVL.